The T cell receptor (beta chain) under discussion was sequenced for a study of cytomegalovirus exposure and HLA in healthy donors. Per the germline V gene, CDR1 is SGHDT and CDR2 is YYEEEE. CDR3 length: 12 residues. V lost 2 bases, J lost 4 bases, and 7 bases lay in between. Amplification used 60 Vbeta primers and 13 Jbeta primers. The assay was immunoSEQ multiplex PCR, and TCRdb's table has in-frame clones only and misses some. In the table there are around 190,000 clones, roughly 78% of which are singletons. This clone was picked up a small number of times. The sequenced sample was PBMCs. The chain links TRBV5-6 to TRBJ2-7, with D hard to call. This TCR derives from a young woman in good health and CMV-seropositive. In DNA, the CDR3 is TGTGCCAGCAGCTTTACGGAGTACGAGCAGTACTTC. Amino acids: CASSFTEYEQYF.